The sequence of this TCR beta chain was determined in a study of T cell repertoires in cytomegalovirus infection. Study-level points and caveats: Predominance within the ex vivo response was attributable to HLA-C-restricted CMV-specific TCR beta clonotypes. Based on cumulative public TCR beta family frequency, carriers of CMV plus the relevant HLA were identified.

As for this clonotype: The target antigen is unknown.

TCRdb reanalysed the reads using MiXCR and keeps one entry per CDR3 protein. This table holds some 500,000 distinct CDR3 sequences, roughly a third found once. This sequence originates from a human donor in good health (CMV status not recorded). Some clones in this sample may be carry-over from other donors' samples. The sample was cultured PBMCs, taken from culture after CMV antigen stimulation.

The CDR3, as DNA: TGCAGTGCTAGGGACGCACTCAATCAGCCCCAGCATTTT. It encodes CSARDALNQPQHF. The chain recombines TRBV20-1 with TRBJ1-5; no firm D call. The CDR3 loop spans 13 amino acids. The germline V gene has CDR1 DFQATT and CDR2 SNEGSKA (reference sequence). V lost 3 bases and J 3 bases, leaving 9 bases between the germline ends.